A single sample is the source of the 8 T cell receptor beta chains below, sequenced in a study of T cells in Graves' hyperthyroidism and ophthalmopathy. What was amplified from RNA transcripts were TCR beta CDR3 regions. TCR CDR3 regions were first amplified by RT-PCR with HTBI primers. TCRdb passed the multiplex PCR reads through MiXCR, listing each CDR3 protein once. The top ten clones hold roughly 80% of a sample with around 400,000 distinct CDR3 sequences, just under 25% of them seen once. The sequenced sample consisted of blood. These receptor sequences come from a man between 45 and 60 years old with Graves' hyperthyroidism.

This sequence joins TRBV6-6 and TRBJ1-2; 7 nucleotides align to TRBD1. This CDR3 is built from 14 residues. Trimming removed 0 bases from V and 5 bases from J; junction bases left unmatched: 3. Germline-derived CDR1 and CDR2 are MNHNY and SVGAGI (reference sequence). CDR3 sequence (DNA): TGTGCCAGCAGTTACTCGACAGGGCTGTATGGCTACACCTTC. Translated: CASSYSTGLYGYTF.

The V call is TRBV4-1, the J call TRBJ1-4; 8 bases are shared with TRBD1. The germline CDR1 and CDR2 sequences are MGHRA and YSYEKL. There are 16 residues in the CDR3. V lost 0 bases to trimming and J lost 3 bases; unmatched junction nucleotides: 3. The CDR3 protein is CASSQDVTGANEKLFF. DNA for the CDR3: TGCGCCAGCAGCCAAGATGTGACAGGGGCTAATGAAAAACTGTTTTTT.

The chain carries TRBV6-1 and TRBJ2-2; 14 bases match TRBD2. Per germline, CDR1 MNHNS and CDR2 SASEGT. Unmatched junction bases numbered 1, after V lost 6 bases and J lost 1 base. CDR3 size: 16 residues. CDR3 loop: CASSGLAGGNTGELFF. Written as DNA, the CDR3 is TGTGCCAGCAGCGGACTAGCGGGAGGGAACACCGGGGAGCTGTTTTTT.

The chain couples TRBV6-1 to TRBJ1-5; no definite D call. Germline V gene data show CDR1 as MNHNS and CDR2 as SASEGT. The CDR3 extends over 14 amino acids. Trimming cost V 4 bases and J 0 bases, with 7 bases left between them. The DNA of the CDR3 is TGTGCCAGCAGTGGATATCTTAGCAATCAGCCCCAGCATTTT. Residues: CASSGYLSNQPQHF.

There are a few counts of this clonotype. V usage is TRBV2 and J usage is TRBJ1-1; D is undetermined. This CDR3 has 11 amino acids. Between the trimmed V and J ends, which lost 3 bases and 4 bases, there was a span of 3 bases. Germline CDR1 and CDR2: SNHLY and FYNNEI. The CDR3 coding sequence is TGTGCCAGCAGTGATGGCACTGAAGCTTTCTTT. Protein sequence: CASSDGTEAFF.

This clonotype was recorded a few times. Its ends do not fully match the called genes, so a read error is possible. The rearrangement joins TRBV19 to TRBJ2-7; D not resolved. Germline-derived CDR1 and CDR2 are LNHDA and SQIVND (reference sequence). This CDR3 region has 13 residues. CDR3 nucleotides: TGTGCCACATCAATTGGACGGTCCTTCGAGCAGTACTTC. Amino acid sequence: CATSIGRSFEQYF.

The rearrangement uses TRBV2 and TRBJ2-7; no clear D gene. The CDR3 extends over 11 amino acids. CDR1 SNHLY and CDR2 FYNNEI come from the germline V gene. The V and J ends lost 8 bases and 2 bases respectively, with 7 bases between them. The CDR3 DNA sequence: TGTGCCAGCCAAAGCACCTACGAGCAGTACTTC. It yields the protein CASQSTYEQYF.

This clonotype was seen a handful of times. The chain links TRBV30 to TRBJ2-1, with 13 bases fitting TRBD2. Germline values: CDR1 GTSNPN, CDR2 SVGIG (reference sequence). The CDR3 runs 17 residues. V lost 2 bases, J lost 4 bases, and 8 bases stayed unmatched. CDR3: CAWSPIGLAGDYNEQFF. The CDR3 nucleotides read TGTGCCTGGAGTCCAATTGGACTAGCGGGAGATTACAATGAGCAGTTCTTC.